A single sample is the source of the 5 T cell receptor beta chains below, sequenced in a study of shared clonotypes between healthy human individuals. Sequencing used immunoSEQ multiplex PCR; TCRdb keeps in-frame clones, though not all of them. The sample yields roughly 680,000 clones, about two thirds seen once. The sample was memory CD4+ T cells sorted from blood. Subset denoted: CD45RA-negative fraction. These receptors originate from a woman in her 30s in good health.

This clone was detected once. Other nucleotide sequences in the sample specify the same CDR3. The chain has TRBV19 and TRBJ1-5; D remains unclear. CDR3 length equals 15 residues. Germline V gene lookup returns CDR1 LNHDA and CDR2 SQIVND (reference sequence). The V and J ends lost 1 base and 0 bases respectively, with 7 bases between them. The CDR3 loop is CASSIGTYSNQPQHF. CDR3 sequence (DNA): TGTGCCAGTAGTATAGGCACCTATAGCAATCAGCCCCAGCATTTT.

The CDR3 sequence: CATSRIEYNEQFF. CDR3 nucleotide sequence: TGTGCCACCAGCAGGATAGAGTACAATGAGCAGTTCTTC. The J gene is TRBJ2-1, the V gene TRBV19, with D hard to call. V was shortened by 10 bases and J by 4 bases, with 14 bases between the two germline ends. CDR3 length: 13 amino acids. From germline, CDR1 is LNHDA and CDR2 SQIVND (reference sequence). Complete variable domain (other parts from reference TRBV19 and TRBJ2-1): DGGITQSPKYLFRKEGQNVTLSCEQNLNHDAMYWYRQDPGQGLRLIYYSQIVNDFQKGDIAEGYSVSREKKESFPLTVTSAQKNPTAFYLCATSRIEYNEQFFGPGTRLTVL.

The chain joins TRBV7-6 to TRBJ2-7, with TRBD2 identical over 8 bases. V lost 1 base and J lost 2; bases outside the gene matches: 13. In germline, CDR1 is SGHVS, CDR2 FNYEAQ. The CDR3 contains 18 residues. The CDR3: CASSLEIGSGRDAYEQYF. The CDR3 coding sequence is TGTGCCAGCAGCTTAGAGATTGGGAGCGGGAGAGATGCCTACGAGCAGTACTTC.

V and J are TRBV7-9 and TRBJ2-5, with TRBD2 identical over 9 bases. J gave up 2 bases and V 6 bases, and 4 bases lay outside the gene matches. Germline V gene lookup returns CDR1 SEHNR and CDR2 FQNEAQ (reference sequence). The CDR3 has 14 amino acids. As DNA, the CDR3 is TGTGCCAGCAGGAAAGGACTAGCGCAAGAGACCCAGTACTTC. Its translation is CASRKGLAQETQYF.

The V gene is TRBV18, the J gene TRBJ2-7; TRBD2 is a possible D gene (7 bases). Germline V gene sequence: CDR1 KGHSH, CDR2 LQKENI. The ends were cut back, 8 bases at V and 6 bases at J, with 26 bases in the middle. The CDR3 length is 16 residues. The CDR3 DNA sequence: TGTGCCAGCAACAACCCTGGGGGGGCAGCGGGGTCCGAGCAGTACTTC. It yields the protein CASNNPGGAAGSEQYF.